This T cell receptor (beta chain) was documented in a study of blood T cell repertoires in COVID-19. Using immunoSEQ multiplex PCR, the repertoire was profiled, and TCRdb retains in-frame clones only, with some absent. Here the sample spans 330,000 or so clones, 70% to 90% being singletons. Trimming shortened V by 4 bases and J by 10 bases, and 22 bases separated the two germline ends. The length of the CDR3 is 15 residues. The germline gives CDR1 ENHRY, CDR2 SYGVKD. The sequencing sample was made of PBMCs or T cells enriched from blood (not recorded which). The genes are TRBV10-3 and TRBJ1-2, with D possibly being TRBD1 (6 bases). The origin of this receptor is a man aged 40-55 years in a cohort exposed to, infected with or recovered from COVID-19 (not recorded which). CDR3 DNA: TGTGCCATCAGTGCCCCGGGAACAGGGAGCGCTTACTACACCTTC. This codes for CAISAPGTGSAYYTF.